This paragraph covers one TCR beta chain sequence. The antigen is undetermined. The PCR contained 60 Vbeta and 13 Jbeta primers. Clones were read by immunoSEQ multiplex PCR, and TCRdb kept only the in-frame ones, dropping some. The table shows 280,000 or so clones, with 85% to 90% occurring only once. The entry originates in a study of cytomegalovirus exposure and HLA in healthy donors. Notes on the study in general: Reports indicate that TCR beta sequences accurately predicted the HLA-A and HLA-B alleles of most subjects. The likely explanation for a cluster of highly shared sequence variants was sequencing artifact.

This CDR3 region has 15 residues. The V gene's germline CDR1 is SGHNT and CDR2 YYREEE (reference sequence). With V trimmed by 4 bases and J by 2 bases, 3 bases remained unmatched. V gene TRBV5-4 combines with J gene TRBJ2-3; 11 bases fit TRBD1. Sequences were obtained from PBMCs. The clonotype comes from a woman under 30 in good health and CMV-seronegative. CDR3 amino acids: CASSPGQGATDTQYF. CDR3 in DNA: TGTGCCAGCAGCCCTGGACAGGGGGCCACAGATACGCAGTATTTT.